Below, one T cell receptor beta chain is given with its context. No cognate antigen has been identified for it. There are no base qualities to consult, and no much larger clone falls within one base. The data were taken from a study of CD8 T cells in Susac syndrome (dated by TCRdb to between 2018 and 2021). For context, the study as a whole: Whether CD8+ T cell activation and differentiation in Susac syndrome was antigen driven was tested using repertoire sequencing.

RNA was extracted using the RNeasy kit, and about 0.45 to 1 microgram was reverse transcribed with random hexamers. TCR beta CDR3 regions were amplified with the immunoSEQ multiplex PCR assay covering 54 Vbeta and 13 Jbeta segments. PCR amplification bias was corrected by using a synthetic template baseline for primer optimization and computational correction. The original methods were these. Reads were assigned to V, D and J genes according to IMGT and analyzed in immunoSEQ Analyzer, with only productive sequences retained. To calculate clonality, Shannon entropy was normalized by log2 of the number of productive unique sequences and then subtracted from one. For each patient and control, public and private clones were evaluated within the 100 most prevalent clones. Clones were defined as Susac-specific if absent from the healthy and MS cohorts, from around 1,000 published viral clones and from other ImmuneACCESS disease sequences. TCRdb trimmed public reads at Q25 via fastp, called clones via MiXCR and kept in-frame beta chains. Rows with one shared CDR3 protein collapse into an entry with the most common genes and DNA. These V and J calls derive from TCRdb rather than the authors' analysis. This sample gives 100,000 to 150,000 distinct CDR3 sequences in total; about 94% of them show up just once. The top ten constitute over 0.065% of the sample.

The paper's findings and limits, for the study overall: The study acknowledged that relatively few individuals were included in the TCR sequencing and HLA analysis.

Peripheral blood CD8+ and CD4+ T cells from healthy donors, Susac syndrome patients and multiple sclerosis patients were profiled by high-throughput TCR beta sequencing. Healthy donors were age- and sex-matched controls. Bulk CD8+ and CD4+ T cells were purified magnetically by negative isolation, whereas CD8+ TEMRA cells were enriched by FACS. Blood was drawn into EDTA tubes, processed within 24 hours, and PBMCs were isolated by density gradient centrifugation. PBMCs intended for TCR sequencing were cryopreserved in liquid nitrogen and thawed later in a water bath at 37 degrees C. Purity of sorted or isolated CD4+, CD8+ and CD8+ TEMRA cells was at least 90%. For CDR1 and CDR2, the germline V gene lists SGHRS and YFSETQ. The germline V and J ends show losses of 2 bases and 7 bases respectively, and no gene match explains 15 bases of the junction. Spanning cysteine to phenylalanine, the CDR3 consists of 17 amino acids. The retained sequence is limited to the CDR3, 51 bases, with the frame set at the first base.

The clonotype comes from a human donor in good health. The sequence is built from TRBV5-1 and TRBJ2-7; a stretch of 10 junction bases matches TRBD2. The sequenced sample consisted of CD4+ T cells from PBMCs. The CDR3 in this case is CASSFSGSGRSSGEQYF. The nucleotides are TGCGCCAGCAGCTTTAGTGGTAGCGGGAGGTCCTCGGGAGAGCAGTACTTC.